This passage covers 26 T cell receptor beta chains from one sample sequenced in a study of cytomegalovirus exposure and HLA in healthy donors. 13 Jbeta primers and 60 Vbeta primers were used for the PCR. Here immunoSEQ multiplex PCR was the method, and the copy in TCRdb shows in-frame clones only, minus some. Of around 110,000 clones detected, 75% to 85% appear once; the ten largest clones hold about 4.5%. Sequences were obtained from PBMCs. Receptor source: a man aged 30 to 39 in good health and CMV-seropositive.

V gene TRBV7-2 combines with J gene TRBJ1-1, with 7 bases identical to TRBD1. Germline CDR1 SGHTA, CDR2 FQGNSA. The J segment lost 1 base and the V segment lost 4 bases, leaving 3 bases of the junction unmatched. The CDR3 has 14 residues. The DNA of the CDR3 is TGTGCCAGCAGCTACTGGACAGGGAACACTGAAGCTTTCTTT. Its protein product is CASSYWTGNTEAFF.

The J gene is TRBJ1-2, the V gene TRBV2; 8 bases fit TRBD1. This CDR3 region has 14 residues. The germline gives CDR1 SNHLY, CDR2 FYNNEI. Trimming took 7 bases from V and 0 from J; bases not matched to a gene: 4. The CDR3 is CASTGQGPNYGYTF. CDR3 DNA: TGTGCCAGCACTGGACAGGGTCCTAACTATGGCTACACCTTC. Combining the CDR3 with reference TRBV2 and TRBJ1-2 gives the whole variable domain EPEVTQTPSHQVTQMGQEVILRCVPISNHLYFYWYRQILGQKVEFLVSFYNNEISEKSEIFDDQFSVERPDGSNFTLKIRSTKLEDSAMYFCASTGQGPNYGYTFGSGTRLTVV.

The chain's CDR3 is CASGKPGEVGELFF. The CDR3 region has the DNA TGTGCCAGTGGGAAGCCAGGGGAAGTCGGGGAGCTGTTTTTT. The chain joins TRBV19 to TRBJ2-2, with D tentatively TRBD1 (6 bases). V lost 8 bases to trimming and J lost 7 bases, with 17 bases between them. CDR3 length: 14 amino acids. Germline assignment: CDR1 LNHDA and CDR2 SQIVND (reference sequence).

The gene calls are TRBV4-3 and TRBJ2-1; no definite D call. Trimming left V 0 bases short and J 1 base short, with 10 bases between. Germline CDR1 reads LGHNA; CDR2 reads YSLEER. There are 16 residues in the CDR3. The CDR3, as DNA: TGCGCCAGCAGCCAAGATGCGATCTCATCCTACAATGAGCAGTTCTTC. Its translation: CASSQDAISSYNEQFF.

The chain combines TRBV4-3 with TRBJ2-7, with D perhaps matching TRBD2 (6 bases). This CDR3 region has 13 residues. V was clipped by 3 bases and J by 3 bases, with 9 bases between them. The germline V gene encodes CDR1 LGHNA and CDR2 YSLEER. CDR3 coding DNA: TGCGCCAGCAGCCAGGCGCGGGGCTACGAGCAGTACTTC. It yields the protein CASSQARGYEQYF.

The chain employs TRBV6-6 and TRBJ2-2, with 7 bases matching TRBD1. Trimming removed 5 bases from V and 0 bases from J; junction bases left unmatched: 3. CDR3 length equals 15 residues. Germline lookup yields CDR1 MNHNY and CDR2 SVGAGI (reference sequence). CDR3 sequence: CASSPGTANTGELFF. CDR3 coding DNA: TGTGCCAGCAGTCCCGGGACAGCGAACACCGGGGAGCTGTTTTTT.

The chain links TRBV5-6 to TRBJ1-2; 9 bases match TRBD1. The CDR3 has 16 amino acids. Trimming took 0 bases from V and 7 from J; bases not matched to a gene: 10. CDR1 SGHDT and CDR2 YYEEEE come from the germline V gene. The CDR3 region has the DNA TGTGCCAGCAGCTTGGTGAGACAGGGGGAAATCGGTGGCTACACCTTC. It codes for CASSLVRQGEIGGYTF. Based on the CDR3 plus reference TRBV5-6 and TRBJ1-2, the full variable domain is DAGVTQSPTHLIKTRGQQVTLRCSPKSGHDTVSWYQQALGQGPQFIFQYYEEEERQRGNFPDRFSGHQFPNYSSELNVNALLLGDSALYLCASSLVRQGEIGGYTFGSGTRLTVV.

This clone was observed a single time. One end of the junction does not line up with germline, which may come from a read error. The V gene is TRBV7-7, the J gene TRBJ2-7, with D tentatively TRBD2 (6 bases). Per germline, CDR1 SSHAT and CDR2 FNYEAQ (reference sequence). The CDR3 extends over 14 amino acids. CDR3 nucleotides: TGTGCTAGCAGCTTAAGTCTAGCGAGCTACGAGCAGTACTTC. It is translated as CASSLSLASYEQYF.

The chain uses TRBV19 and TRBJ1-2; D gene uncertain. V was shortened by 4 bases and J by 4 bases, with 13 bases between the two germline ends. This CDR3 is built from 14 residues. CDR1 is LNHDA, CDR2 SQIVND, per germline (reference sequence). The chain's CDR3 is CASSTHPGSYGYTF. The CDR3 DNA follows: TGTGCCAGTAGTACTCACCCCGGGAGCTATGGCTACACCTTC.

This clone was seen more than once but under ten times. The chain links TRBV19 to TRBJ2-7; 7 bases are shared with TRBD1. This CDR3 is built from 13 residues. V was pared by 5 bases and J by 5 bases, with 6 bases of the junction left unmatched. In germline, CDR1 is LNHDA, CDR2 SQIVND (reference sequence). This chain's CDR3 is CASSSDRFHEQYF. The DNA of the CDR3 is TGTGCCAGTAGTTCGGACAGGTTCCACGAGCAGTACTTC. The whole variable domain, remainder taken from reference TRBV19 and TRBJ2-7, is DGGITQSPKYLFRKEGQNVTLSCEQNLNHDAMYWYRQDPGQGLRLIYYSQIVNDFQKGDIAEGYSVSREKKESFPLTVTSAQKNPTAFYLCASSSDRFHEQYFGPGTRLTVT.

Here the CDR3 reads CASSFTGTGVQPQHF. In DNA, the CDR3 is TGTGCCAGCAGTTTCACCGGGACAGGGGTTCAGCCCCAGCATTTT. The chain employs TRBV27 and TRBJ1-5, with TRBD1 matching over 10 bases. From germline, CDR1 is MNHEY and CDR2 SMNVEV (reference sequence). This CDR3 is built from 15 residues. V trimming: 3 bases; J trimming: 6 bases; junction bases outside the gene matches: 5.

The chain uses TRBV5-4 and TRBJ1-2, with 11 bases lining up with TRBD1. The CDR3 length is 14 residues. V lost 2 bases to trimming and J lost 6 bases; unmatched junction nucleotides: 3. CDR1 is SGHNT, CDR2 YYREEE, per germline (reference sequence). CDR3 nucleotide sequence: TGTGCCAGCAGCTTTAGGACAGGGGGCGATGGCTACACCTTC. Translation: CASSFRTGGDGYTF.

V is TRBV11-2 and J is TRBJ2-5; 8 nucleotides line up with TRBD1. The CDR3 consists of 15 residues. The J segment lost 2 bases and the V segment lost 5 bases, leaving 7 bases of the junction unmatched. Germline V gene sequence: CDR1 SGHAT, CDR2 FQNNGV. The chain's CDR3 is CASSTRDRTQETQYF. The CDR3 DNA follows: TGTGCCAGCAGCACAAGGGACAGGACGCAAGAGACCCAGTACTTC.

This chain joins TRBV19 and TRBJ2-7, with 8 bases matching TRBD1. Trimming removed 3 bases from V and 5 bases from J; junction bases left unmatched: 6. The CDR3 consists of 14 residues. Germline CDR1 LNHDA, CDR2 SQIVND (reference sequence). The CDR3 DNA is TGTGCCAGTAGTATTGGCCAGGGGGCGGACGAGCAGTACTTC. This codes for CASSIGQGADEQYF.

J is TRBJ2-4 and V is TRBV28; TRBD2 agrees at 12 bases. CDR1 and CDR2 (germline): MDHEN, SYDVKM. The ends lost 10 bases at V and 4 bases at J; junction bases unmatched: 5. This CDR3 has 14 amino acids. In DNA, the CDR3 is TGTGCCACCCTGACTAGCGGGGGAAAAAACATTCAGTACTTC. This translates into CATLTSGGKNIQYF.

The J gene is TRBJ2-7, the V gene TRBV18, with 14 bases fitting TRBD2. The V and J ends lost 6 bases and 6 bases, in that order; junction bases with no gene match: 7. This CDR3 has 15 residues. The germline gives CDR1 KGHSH, CDR2 LQKENI. CDR3 sequence: CASSPGLAGGREQYF. The CDR3 DNA follows: TGTGCCAGCTCGCCCGGACTAGCGGGGGGACGCGAGCAGTACTTC.

The J gene is TRBJ2-1, the V gene TRBV7-8; TRBD1 matches at 9 bases. Germline CDR1 reads SGHVS; CDR2 reads FQNEAQ. V shed 5 bases and J 8 bases; nucleotides not matched to a gene: 13. The CDR3 runs to 16 residues. CDR3: CASSEQTGTGRDEQFF. The CDR3 DNA reads as TGTGCCAGCAGCGAACAAACCGGGACAGGGCGCGATGAGCAGTTCTTC.

The CDR3 sequence is CASSRITGSTDTQYF. CDR3 nucleotides: TGTGCCAGCAGCCGGATAACCGGGAGCACAGATACGCAGTATTTT. The V call is TRBV7-3, the J call TRBJ2-3; no clear D. Trimming removed 5 bases from V and 0 bases from J, with 12 bases in between. The CDR3 spans 15 residues. From germline, CDR1 is SGHTA and CDR2 FQGTGA.

The V gene is TRBV27, the J gene TRBJ2-1; TRBD2 matches 12 bases. The CDR3 totals 14 residues. Germline V CDR1 and CDR2: MNHEY, SMNVEV (reference sequence). V was pared by 6 bases and J by 8 bases, with 5 bases of the junction left unmatched. As DNA, the CDR3 is TGTGCCAGCAGGCTAGCGGGAGGGCCCGATGAGCAGTTCTTC. Its translation is CASRLAGGPDEQFF.

The V and J genes are TRBV5-1 and TRBJ1-3; D is uncertain. V was pared by 4 bases and J by 0 bases, with 14 bases between. The CDR3 sequence is 16 residues long. Germline V gene sequence: CDR1 SGHRS, CDR2 YFSETQ. The CDR3 is CASSPYSGYSGNTIYF. For the CDR3, the DNA is TGCGCCAGCAGCCCTTACAGTGGTTACTCTGGAAACACCATATATTTT.

The chain carries TRBV28 and TRBJ2-3; 8 bases line up with TRBD2. The V gene's germline CDR1 is MDHEN and CDR2 SYDVKM. This CDR3 has 18 residues. With 1 base clipped from V and 2 bases from J, the junction kept 11 bases outside the gene matches. The CDR3: CASSLSPGLGSTTDTQYF. The CDR3 bases are TGTGCCAGCAGTTTATCACCGGGACTAGGGTCCACCACAGATACGCAGTATTTT.

Concerning this clone: One end of the junction fails to match germline, which may point to a read error. The chain has TRBV7-9 and TRBJ1-4; TRBD1 is a possible D gene (5 bases). In germline, CDR1 is SEHNR, CDR2 FQNEAQ (reference sequence). The CDR3 totals 16 residues. The CDR3 DNA is TGTTCCAGCAGCTTAGCTACAGGCGCAACTAATGAAAAACTGTTTTTT. Amino acid sequence: CSSSLATGATNEKLFF.

This chain links TRBV27 with TRBJ2-1; TRBD1 agrees at 10 bases. The CDR3 runs 13 residues. The V and J ends lost 4 bases and 8 bases, in that order; junction bases with no gene match: 2. Looked up from germline, CDR1 is MNHEY and CDR2 is SMNVEV (reference sequence). CDR3 amino acids: CASSWDRGYEQFF. DNA for the CDR3: TGTGCCAGCAGTTGGGACAGGGGTTATGAGCAGTTCTTC.

This chain uses TRBV5-5 with TRBJ1-4; 7 bases are shared with TRBD1. V shed 4 bases and J 8 bases; nucleotides not matched to a gene: 11. The CDR3 contains 15 residues. Germline V gives CDR1 SGHKS, CDR2 YYEKEE (reference sequence). CDR3 amino acids: CASSTEDRSWEKLFF. The DNA for the CDR3 is TGTGCCAGCAGCACTGAGGACAGGTCTTGGGAAAAACTGTTTTTT.

The V call is TRBV7-2, the J call TRBJ1-2, with TRBD1 matching 7 bases. Germline V gene data show CDR1 as SGHTA and CDR2 as FQGNSA. The CDR3 length is 13 residues. The trim removed 4 bases at V and 5 bases at J, leaving 4 bases unmatched. The chain's CDR3 is CASSSSTGYGYTF. The CDR3 DNA reads as TGTGCCAGCAGCTCATCGACAGGGTATGGCTACACCTTC.

The chain employs TRBV29-1 and TRBJ2-1; D unresolved. This CDR3 has 14 amino acids. The germline CDR1 and CDR2 sequences are SQVTM and ANQGSEA. V lost 7 bases to trimming and J lost 4 bases, with 17 bases between them. CDR3 coding DNA: TGCAGCGCCCCCTTAACGGGTGGGTACAATGAGCAGTTCTTC. It specifies CSAPLTGGYNEQFF.